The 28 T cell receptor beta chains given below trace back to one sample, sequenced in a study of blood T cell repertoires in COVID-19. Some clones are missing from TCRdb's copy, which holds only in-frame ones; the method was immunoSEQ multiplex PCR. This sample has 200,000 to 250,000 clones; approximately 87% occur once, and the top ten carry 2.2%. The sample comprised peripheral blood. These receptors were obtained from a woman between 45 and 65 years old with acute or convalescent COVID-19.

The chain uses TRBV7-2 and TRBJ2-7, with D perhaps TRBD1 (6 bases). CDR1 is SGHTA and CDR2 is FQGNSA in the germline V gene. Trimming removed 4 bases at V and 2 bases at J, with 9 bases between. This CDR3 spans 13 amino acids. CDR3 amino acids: CASSSPGAYEQYF. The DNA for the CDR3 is TGTGCCAGCAGCTCGCCAGGGGCCTACGAGCAGTACTTC.

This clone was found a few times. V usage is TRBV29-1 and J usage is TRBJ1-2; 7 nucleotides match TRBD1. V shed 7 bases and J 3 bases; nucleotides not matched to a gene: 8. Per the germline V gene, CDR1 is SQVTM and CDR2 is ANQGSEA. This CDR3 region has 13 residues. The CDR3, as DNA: TGCAGCGGACATCAGGGGGAGGACTATGGCTACACCTTC. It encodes CSGHQGEDYGYTF.

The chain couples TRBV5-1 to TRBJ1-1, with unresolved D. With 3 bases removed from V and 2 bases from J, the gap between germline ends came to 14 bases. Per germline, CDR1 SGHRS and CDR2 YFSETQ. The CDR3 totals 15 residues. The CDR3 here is CASSSPGGPNTEAFF. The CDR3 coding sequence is TGCGCCAGCAGCTCCCCAGGTGGGCCAAACACTGAAGCTTTCTTT.

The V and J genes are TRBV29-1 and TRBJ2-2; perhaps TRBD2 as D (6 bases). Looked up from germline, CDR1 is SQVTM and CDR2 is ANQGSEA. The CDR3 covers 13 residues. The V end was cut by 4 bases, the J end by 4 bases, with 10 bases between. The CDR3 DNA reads TGCAGCGTTGTGGGGGGAGTCACCGGGGAGCTGTTTTTT. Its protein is CSVVGGVTGELFF.

CDR3 DNA: TGTGCCAGCAGCGAAAACGGGGGGGTGAACACTGAAGCTTTCTTT. Its translation is CASSENGGVNTEAFF. This rearrangement joins TRBV5-4 to TRBJ1-1, with D tentatively TRBD1 (5 bases). V gave up 4 bases and J gave up 0 bases, with 13 bases separating them. Germline lookup yields CDR1 SGHNT and CDR2 YYREEE (reference sequence). This CDR3 contains 15 residues.

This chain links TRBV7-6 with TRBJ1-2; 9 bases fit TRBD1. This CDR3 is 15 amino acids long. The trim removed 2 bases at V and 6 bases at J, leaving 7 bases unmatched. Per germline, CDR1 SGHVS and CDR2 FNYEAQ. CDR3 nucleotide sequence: TGTGCCAGCAGCTTAACCTGGGACAGGGTGGATGGCTACACCTTC. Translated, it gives CASSLTWDRVDGYTF.

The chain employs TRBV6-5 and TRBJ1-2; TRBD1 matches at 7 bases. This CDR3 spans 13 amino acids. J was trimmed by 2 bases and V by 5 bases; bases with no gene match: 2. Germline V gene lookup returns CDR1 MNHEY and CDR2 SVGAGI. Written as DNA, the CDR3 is TGTGCCAGCAGTCTACAGGGGAACTATGGCTACACCTTC. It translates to CASSLQGNYGYTF.

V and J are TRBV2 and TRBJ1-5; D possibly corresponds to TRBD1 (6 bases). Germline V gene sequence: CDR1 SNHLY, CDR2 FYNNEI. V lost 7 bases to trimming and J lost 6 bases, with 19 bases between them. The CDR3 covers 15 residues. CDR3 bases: TGTGCCAGCAAGGGGCTCAACAGGGAATTTCAGCCCCAGCATTTT. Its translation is CASKGLNREFQPQHF.

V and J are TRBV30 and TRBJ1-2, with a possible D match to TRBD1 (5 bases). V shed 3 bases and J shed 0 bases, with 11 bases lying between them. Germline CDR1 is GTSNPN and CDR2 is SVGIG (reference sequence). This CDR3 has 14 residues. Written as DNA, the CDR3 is TGTGCCTGGAGATGGGGCCTCCCTAACTATGGCTACACCTTC. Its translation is CAWRWGLPNYGYTF.

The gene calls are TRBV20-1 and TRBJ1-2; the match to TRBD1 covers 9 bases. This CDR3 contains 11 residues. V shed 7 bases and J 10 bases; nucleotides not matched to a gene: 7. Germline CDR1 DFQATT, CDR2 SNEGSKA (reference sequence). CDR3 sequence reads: CSGGTGRDYTF. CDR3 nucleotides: TGCAGTGGCGGGACAGGGCGTGACTACACCTTC.

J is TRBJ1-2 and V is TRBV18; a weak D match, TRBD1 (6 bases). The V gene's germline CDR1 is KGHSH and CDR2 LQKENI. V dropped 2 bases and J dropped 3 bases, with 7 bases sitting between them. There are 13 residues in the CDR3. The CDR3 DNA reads TGTGCCAGCTCACCAAACAGGGACTATGGCTACACCTTC. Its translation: CASSPNRDYGYTF.

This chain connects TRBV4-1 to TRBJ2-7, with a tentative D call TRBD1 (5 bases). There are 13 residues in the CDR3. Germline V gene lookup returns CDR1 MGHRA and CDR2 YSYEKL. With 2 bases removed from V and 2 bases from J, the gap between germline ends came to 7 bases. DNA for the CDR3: TGCGCCAGCAGCCAAAGACAGACCTACGAGCAGTACTTC. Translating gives CASSQRQTYEQYF.

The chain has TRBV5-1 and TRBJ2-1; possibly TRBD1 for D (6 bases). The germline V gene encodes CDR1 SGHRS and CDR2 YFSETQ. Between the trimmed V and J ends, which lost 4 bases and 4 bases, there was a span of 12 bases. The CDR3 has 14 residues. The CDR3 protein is CASSHDRFYNEQFF. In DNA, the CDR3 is TGCGCCAGCAGCCATGACAGGTTTTACAATGAGCAGTTCTTC.

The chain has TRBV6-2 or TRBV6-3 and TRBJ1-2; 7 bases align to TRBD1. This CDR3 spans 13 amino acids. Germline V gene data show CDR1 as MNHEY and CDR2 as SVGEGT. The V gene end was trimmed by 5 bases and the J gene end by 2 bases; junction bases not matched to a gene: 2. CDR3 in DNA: TGTGCCAGCAGTCAGGGGGAAAACTATGGCTACACCTTC. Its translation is CASSQGENYGYTF.

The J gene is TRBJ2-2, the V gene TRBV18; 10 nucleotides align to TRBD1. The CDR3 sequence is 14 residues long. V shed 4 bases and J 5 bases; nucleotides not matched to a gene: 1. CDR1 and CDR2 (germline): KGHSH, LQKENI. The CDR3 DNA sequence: TGTGCCAGCTCACTGGACAGGGGGACCGGGGAGCTGTTTTTT. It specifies CASSLDRGTGELFF.

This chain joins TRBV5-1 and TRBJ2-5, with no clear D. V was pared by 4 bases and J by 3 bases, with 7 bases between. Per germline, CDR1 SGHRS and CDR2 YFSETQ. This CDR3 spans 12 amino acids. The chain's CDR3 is CASSRDKETQYF. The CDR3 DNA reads TGCGCCAGCAGCCGAGACAAAGAGACCCAGTACTTC.

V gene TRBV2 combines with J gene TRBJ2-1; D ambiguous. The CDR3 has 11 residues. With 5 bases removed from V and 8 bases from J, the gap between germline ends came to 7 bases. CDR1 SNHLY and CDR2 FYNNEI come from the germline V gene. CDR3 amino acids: CASSPTYEQFF. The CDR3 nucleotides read TGTGCCAGCAGTCCAACATATGAGCAGTTCTTC.

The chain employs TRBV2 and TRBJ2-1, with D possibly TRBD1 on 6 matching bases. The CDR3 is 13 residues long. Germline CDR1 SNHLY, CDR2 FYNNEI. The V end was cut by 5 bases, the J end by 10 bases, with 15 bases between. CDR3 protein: CASSFDQGREQFF. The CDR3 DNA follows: TGTGCCAGCAGTTTCGACCAGGGGAGAGAGCAGTTCTTC.

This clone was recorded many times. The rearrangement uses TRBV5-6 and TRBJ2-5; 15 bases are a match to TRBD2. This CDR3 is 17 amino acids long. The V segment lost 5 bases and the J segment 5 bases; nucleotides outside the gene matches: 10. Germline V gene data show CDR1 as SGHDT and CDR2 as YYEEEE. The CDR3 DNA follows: TGTGCCAGCAGTACCTTCGGGACTAGCGGGGGGAGGGAGACCCAGTACTTC. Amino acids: CASSTFGTSGGRETQYF.

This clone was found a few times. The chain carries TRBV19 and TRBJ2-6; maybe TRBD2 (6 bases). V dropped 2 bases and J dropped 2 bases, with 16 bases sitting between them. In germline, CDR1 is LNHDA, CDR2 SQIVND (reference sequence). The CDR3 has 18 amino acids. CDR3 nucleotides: TGTGCCAGTAGTATAACGGGGGACGCAGTACCTGGGGCCAACGTCCTGACTTTC. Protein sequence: CASSITGDAVPGANVLTF.

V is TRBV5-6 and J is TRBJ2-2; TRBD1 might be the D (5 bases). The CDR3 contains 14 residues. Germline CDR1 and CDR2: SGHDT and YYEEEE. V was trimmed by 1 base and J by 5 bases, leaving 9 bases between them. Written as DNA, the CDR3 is TGTGCCAGCAGCTTGAGGGGATATACCGGGGAGCTGTTTTTT. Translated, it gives CASSLRGYTGELFF. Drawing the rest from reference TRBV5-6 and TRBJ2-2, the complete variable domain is DAGVTQSPTHLIKTRGQQVTLRCSPKSGHDTVSWYQQALGQGPQFIFQYYEEEERQRGNFPDRFSGHQFPNYSSELNVNALLLGDSALYLCASSLRGYTGELFFGEGSRLTVL.

CDR3 sequence (DNA): TGTGCCAGTAGTAAAACCTCGGGAGTATACCAAGAGACCCAGTACTTC. It is translated as CASSKTSGVYQETQYF. This chain links TRBV19 with TRBJ2-5; D is possibly TRBD2 (6 bases). V was cut by 4 bases and J by 0 bases, with 15 bases left in between. The germline V gene encodes CDR1 LNHDA and CDR2 SQIVND (reference sequence). The CDR3 runs to 16 residues.

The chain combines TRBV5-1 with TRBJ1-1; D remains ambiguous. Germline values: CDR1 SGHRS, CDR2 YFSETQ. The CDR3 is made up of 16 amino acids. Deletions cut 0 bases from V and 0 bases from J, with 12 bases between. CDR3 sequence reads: CASSLALAHMNTEAFF. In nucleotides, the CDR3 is TGCGCCAGCAGCTTGGCCCTCGCACACATGAACACTGAAGCTTTCTTT. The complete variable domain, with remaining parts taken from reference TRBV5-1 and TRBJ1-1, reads KAGVTQTPRYLIKTRGQQVTLSCSPISGHRSVSWYQQTPGQGLQFLFEYFSETQRNKGNFPGRFSGRQFSNSRSEMNVSTLELGDSALYLCASSLALAHMNTEAFFGQGTRLTVV.

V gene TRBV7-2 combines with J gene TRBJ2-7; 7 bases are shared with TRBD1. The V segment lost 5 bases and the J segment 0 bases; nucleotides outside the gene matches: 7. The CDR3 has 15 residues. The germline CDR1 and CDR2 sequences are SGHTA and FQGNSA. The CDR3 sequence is CASSKGGVSSYEQYF. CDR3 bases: TGTGCCAGCAGCAAAGGGGGCGTAAGCTCCTACGAGCAGTACTTC.

The CDR3 bases are TGTGCCAGCAGCTTGGGACACTTGCATAGCAATCAGCCCCAGCATTTT. Its translation is CASSLGHLHSNQPQHF. This rearrangement joins TRBV7-2 to TRBJ1-5; maybe TRBD1 (6 bases). The CDR3 covers 16 residues. Germline V lookup: CDR1 SGHTA, CDR2 FQGNSA. V was shortened by 3 bases and J by 0 bases, with 12 bases between the two germline ends.

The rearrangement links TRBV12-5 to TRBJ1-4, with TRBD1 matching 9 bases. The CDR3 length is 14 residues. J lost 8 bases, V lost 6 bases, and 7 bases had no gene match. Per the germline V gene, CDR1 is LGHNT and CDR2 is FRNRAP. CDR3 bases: TGTGCTAGTGGATCTACAGGGGGCGACGAAAAACTGTTTTTT. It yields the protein CASGSTGGDEKLFF. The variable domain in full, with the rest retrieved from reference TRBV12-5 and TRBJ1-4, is DARVTQTPRHKVTEMGQEVTMRCQPILGHNTVFWYRQTMMQGLELLAYFRNRAPLDDSGMPKDRFSAEMPDATLATLKIQPSEPRDSAVYFCASGSTGGDEKLFFGSGTQLSVL.

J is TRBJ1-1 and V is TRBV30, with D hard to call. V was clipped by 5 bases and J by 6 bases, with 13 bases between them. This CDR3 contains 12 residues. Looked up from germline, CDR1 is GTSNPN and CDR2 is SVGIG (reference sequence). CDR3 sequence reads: CAWSRGTAEAFF. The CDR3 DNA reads TGTGCCTGGTCAAGAGGAACCGCTGAAGCTTTCTTT.

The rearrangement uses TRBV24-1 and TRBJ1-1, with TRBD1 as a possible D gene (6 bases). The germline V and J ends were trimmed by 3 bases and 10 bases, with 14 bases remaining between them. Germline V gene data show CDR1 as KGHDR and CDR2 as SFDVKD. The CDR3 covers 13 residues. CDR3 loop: CATSDPTGRGAFF. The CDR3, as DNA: TGTGCCACCAGTGATCCCACAGGGAGAGGAGCTTTCTTT.